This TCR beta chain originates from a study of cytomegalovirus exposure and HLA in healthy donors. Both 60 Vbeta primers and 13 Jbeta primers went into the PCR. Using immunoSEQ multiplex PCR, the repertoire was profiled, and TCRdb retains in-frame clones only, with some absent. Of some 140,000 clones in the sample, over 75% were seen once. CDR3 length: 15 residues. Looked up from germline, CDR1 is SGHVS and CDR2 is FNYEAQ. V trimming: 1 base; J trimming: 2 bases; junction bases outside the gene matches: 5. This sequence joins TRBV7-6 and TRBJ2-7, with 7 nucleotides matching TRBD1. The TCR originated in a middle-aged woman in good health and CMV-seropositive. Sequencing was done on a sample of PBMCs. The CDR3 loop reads CASSLGSDRTYEQYF. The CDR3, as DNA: TGTGCCAGCAGCTTAGGTTCGGACAGGACCTACGAGCAGTACTTC.